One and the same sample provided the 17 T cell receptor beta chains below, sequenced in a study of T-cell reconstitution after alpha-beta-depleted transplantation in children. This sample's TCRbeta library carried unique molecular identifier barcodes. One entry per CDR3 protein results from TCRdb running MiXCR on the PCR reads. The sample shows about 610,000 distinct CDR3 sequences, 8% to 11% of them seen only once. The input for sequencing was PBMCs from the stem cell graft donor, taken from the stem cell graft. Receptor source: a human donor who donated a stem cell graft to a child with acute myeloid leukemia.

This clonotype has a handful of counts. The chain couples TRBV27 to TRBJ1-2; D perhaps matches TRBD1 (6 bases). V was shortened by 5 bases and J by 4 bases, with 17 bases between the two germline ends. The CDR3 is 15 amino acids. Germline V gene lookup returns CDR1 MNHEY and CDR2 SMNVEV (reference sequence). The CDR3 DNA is TGTGCCAGCAGTATGTCAGGGGCTGCGGTCTATGGCTACACCTTC. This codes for CASSMSGAAVYGYTF.

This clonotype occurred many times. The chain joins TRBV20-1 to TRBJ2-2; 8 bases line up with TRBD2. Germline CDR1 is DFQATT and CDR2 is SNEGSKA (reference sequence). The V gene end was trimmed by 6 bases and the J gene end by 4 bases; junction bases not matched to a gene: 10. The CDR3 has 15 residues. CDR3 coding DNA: TGCAGTGCCCCAGAAGCGGGAGCCCTCACCGGGGAGCTGTTTTTT. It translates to CSAPEAGALTGELFF.

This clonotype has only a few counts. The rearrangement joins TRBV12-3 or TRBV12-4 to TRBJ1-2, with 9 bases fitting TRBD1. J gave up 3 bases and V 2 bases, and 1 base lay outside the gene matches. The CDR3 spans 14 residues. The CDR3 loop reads CASSLRTGDYGYTF. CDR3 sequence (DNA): TGTGCCAGCAGTTTAAGGACAGGGGACTATGGCTACACCTTC.

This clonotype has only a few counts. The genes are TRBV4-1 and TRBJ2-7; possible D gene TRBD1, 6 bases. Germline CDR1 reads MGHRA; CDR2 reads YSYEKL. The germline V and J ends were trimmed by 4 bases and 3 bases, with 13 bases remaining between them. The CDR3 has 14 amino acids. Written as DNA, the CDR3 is TGCGCCAGCAGCCGACACCCGGACAGCTACGAGCAGTACTTC. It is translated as CASSRHPDSYEQYF.

For the CDR3, the DNA is TGCAGCGTCCGCACCGACAGGGACTACGAGCAGTACTTC. This codes for CSVRTDRDYEQYF. The rearrangement joins TRBV29-1 to TRBJ2-7; TRBD1 agrees at 7 bases. This CDR3 is built from 13 residues. Germline CDR1 is SQVTM and CDR2 is ANQGSEA. V lost 6 bases and J lost 3; bases outside the gene matches: 8.

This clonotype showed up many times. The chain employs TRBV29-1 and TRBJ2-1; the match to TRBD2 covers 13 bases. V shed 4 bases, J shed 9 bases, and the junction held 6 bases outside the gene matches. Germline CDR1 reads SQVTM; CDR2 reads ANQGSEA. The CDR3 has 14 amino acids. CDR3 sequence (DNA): TGCAGCGTTGTTGGGACTAGCGGGATTGGTGAGCAGTTCTTC. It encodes CSVVGTSGIGEQFF.

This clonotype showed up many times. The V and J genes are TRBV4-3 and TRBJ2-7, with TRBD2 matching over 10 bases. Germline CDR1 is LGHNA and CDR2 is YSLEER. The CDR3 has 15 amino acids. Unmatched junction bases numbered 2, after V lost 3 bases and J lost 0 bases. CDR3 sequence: CASSQEREGSYEQYF. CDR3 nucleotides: TGCGCCAGCAGCCAGGAGCGGGAGGGCTCCTACGAGCAGTACTTC.

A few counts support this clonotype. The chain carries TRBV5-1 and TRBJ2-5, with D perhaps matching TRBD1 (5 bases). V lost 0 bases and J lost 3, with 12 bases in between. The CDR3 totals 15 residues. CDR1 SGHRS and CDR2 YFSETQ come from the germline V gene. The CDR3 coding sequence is TGCGCCAGCAGCTTGGCCGGAGAAGGGGAAGAGACCCAGTACTTC. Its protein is CASSLAGEGEETQYF.

CDR3 DNA: TGTGCCAGCTTCGGGTTCTCTGGAAACACCATATATTTT. Translating gives CASFGFSGNTIYF. The gene calls are TRBV28 and TRBJ1-3; no reliable D call. Germline V gives CDR1 MDHEN, CDR2 SYDVKM. Trimming removed 8 bases at V and 0 bases at J, with 8 bases between. The CDR3 has 13 residues.

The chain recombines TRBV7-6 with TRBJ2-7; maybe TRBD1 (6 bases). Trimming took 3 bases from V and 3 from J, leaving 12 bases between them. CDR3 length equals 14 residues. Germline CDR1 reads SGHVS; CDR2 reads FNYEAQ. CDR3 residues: CASSFPGTRYEQYF. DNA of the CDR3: TGTGCCAGCAGCTTCCCCGGGACACGCTACGAGCAGTACTTC. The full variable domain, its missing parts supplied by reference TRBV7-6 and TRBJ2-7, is GAGVSQSPRYKVTKRGQDVALRCDPISGHVSLYWYRQALGQGPEFLTYFNYEAQQDKSGLPNDRFSAERPEGSISTLTIQRTEQRDSAMYRCASSFPGTRYEQYFGPGTRLTVT.

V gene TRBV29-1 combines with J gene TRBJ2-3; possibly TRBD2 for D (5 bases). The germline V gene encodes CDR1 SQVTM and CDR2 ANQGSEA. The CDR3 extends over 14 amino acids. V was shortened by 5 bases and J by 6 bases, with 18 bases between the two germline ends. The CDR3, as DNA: TGCAGCGTTTCTAGCTCCCCCACAGTGGATACGCAGTATTTT. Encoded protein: CSVSSSPTVDTQYF.

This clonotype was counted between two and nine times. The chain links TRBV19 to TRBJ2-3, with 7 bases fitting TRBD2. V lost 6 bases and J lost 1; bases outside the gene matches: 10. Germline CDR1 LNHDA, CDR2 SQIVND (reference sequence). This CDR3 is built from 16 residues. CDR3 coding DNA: TGTGCCAGTAGACTAAGCGGGACGTCTGGCACAGATACGCAGTATTTT. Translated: CASRLSGTSGTDTQYF.

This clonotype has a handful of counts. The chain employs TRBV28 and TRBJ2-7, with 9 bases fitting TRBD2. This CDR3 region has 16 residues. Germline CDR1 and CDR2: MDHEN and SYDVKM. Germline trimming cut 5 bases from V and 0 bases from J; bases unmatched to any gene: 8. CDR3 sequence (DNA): TGTGCCAGCAGTCATTTTAGCGGGGGAAGCTCCTACGAGCAGTACTTC. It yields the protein CASSHFSGGSSYEQYF.

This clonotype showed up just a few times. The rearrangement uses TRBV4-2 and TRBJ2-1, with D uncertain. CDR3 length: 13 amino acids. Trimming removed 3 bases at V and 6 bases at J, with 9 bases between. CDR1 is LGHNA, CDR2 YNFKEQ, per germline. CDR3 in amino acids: CASSHPWGNEQFF. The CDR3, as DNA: TGTGCCAGCAGCCATCCATGGGGCAATGAGCAGTTCTTC.

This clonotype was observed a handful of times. The CDR3 protein is CASTSPGQGITGELFF. DNA for the CDR3: TGTGCCAGCACCTCACCTGGACAGGGTATCACCGGGGAGCTGTTTTTT. The chain uses TRBV2 and TRBJ2-2; 8 bases fit TRBD1. V shed 7 bases, J shed 4 bases, and the junction held 11 bases outside the gene matches. CDR3 size: 16 residues. The germline V gene encodes CDR1 SNHLY and CDR2 FYNNEI.

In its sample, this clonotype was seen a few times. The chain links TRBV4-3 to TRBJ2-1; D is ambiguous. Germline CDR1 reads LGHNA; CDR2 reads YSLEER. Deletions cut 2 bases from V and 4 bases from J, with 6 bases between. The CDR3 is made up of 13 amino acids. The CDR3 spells CASSQLIYNEQFF. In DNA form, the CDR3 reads TGCGCCAGCAGCCAATTAATTTACAATGAGCAGTTCTTC.

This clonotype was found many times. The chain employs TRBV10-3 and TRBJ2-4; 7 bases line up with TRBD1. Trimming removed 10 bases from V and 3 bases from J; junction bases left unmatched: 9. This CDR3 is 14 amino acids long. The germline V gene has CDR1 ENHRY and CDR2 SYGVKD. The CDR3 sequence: CATQRGQDKNIQYF. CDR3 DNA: TGTGCCACTCAAAGGGGGCAGGACAAAAACATTCAGTACTTC.